Presented here are 32 T cell receptor beta chains from one specimen sequenced in a study of CD8 T cells in ankylosing spondylitis. TCRdb called the 5' RACE reads again in MiXCR, with one record for every CDR3 protein. The sample holds approximately 350,000 distinct CDR3 sequences; roughly 22% are singletons and the top ten take about an eighth. Sequencing was carried out using blood, either unsorted or a sorted T cell fraction (not recorded which). The source of these receptors is a male donor with ankylosing spondylitis or in good health (not recorded which).

The chain recombines TRBV13 with TRBJ2-3, with no clear D. Germline V gene sequence: CDR1 PRHDT, CDR2 FYEKMQ (reference sequence). Trimming removed 3 bases at V and 4 bases at J, with 8 bases between. This CDR3 has 13 amino acids. The CDR3 protein is CASSLPPADTQYF. DNA of the CDR3: TGTGCCAGCAGCTTGCCCCCGGCAGATACGCAGTATTTT.

This clonotype was recorded a few times. The chain combines TRBV15 with TRBJ2-6; perhaps TRBD2 as D (6 bases). The CDR3 is made up of 16 amino acids. Between the trimmed V and J ends, which lost 3 bases and 2 bases, there was a span of 11 bases. Germline V gene lookup returns CDR1 LNHNV and CDR2 YYDKDF (reference sequence). This CDR3 is CATSSKWGAGANVLTF. In nucleotides, the CDR3 is TGTGCCACCAGCAGCAAATGGGGGGCTGGGGCCAACGTCCTGACTTTC.

This clonotype was observed a few times. The chain joins TRBV7-8 to TRBJ1-2; TRBD1 matches 8 bases. The germline CDR1 and CDR2 sequences are SGHVS and FQNEAQ. The CDR3 runs 16 residues. Germline trimming cut 2 bases from V and 8 bases from J; bases unmatched to any gene: 13. The CDR3 DNA is TGTGCCAGCAGCTTATCCGGGGCCAGGGGGCTGGGAGGCTACACCTTC. This sequence encodes CASSLSGARGLGGYTF.

The V call is TRBV7-6, the J call TRBJ2-7, with D perhaps matching TRBD1 (6 bases). Trimming removed 1 base from V and 3 bases from J, with 13 bases in between. Germline V gene sequence: CDR1 SGHVS, CDR2 FNYEAQ. The CDR3 is 15 amino acids. CDR3 in amino acids: CASSLGTASRYEQYF. CDR3 bases: TGTGCCAGCAGCTTAGGGACAGCTTCCCGCTACGAGCAGTACTTC.

This clonotype has just a few counts. DNA of the CDR3: TGCAGTGCTAGAGATCAGGGCCGACTGGCGTACGAGCAGTACTTC. Its translation is CSARDQGRLAYEQYF. The chain uses TRBV20-1 and TRBJ2-7, with D maybe TRBD1 (5 bases). The CDR3 is made up of 15 amino acids. The V gene's germline CDR1 is DFQATT and CDR2 SNEGSKA (reference sequence). V dropped 0 bases and J dropped 4 bases, with 16 bases sitting between them.

This clonotype was picked up a small number of times. The CDR3 reads CSARDFAGDTQYF. For the CDR3, the DNA is TGCAGTGCTAGAGATTTCGCGGGGGATACGCAGTATTTT. The chain links TRBV20-1 to TRBJ2-3, with D possibly being TRBD2 (6 bases). The ends were cut back, 0 bases at V and 6 bases at J, with 10 bases in the middle. This CDR3 is built from 13 residues. CDR1 is DFQATT, CDR2 SNEGSKA, per germline (reference sequence).

The gene calls are TRBV12-3 or TRBV12-4 and TRBJ2-7; the D is unclear. The CDR3 spans 11 residues. Between the trimmed V and J ends, which lost 4 bases and 7 bases, there was a span of 8 bases. The CDR3 reads CASSSVGEQYF. The CDR3 DNA sequence: TGTGCCAGCAGTTCAGTTGGGGAGCAGTACTTC.

This clonotype occurred a few times. The chain has TRBV12-3 or TRBV12-4 and TRBJ2-4, with D perhaps assigned TRBD1 or TRBD2 (5 bases each). CDR3 size: 15 residues. Trimming cost V 6 bases and J 0 bases, with 12 bases left between them. Here the CDR3 DNA reads TGTGCCAGCAGCTTGGGACGGTTAGCCAAAAACATTCAGTACTTC. Protein: CASSLGRLAKNIQYF.

The V gene is TRBV4-1, the J gene TRBJ2-5; tentatively, D is TRBD2 (6 bases). CDR3 length: 15 amino acids. Germline lookup yields CDR1 MGHRA and CDR2 YSYEKL. V was trimmed by 1 base and J by 0 bases, leaving 9 bases between them. CDR3 in DNA: TGCGCCAGCAGCCAAGTGGGACTGAACCAAGAGACCCAGTACTTC. Protein sequence: CASSQVGLNQETQYF.

This clonotype was detected ten times or more. The V gene is TRBV29-1, the J gene TRBJ1-1; 10 bases fit TRBD1. CDR1 is SQVTM, CDR2 ANQGSEA, per germline. This CDR3 comprises 14 residues. V lost 8 bases and J lost 1; bases outside the gene matches: 7. For the CDR3, the DNA is TGCAGCTCGTTGGGGACAGGGGCGAACACTGAAGCTTTCTTT. This sequence encodes CSSLGTGANTEAFF. Based on the CDR3 plus reference TRBV29-1 and TRBJ1-1, the full variable domain is SAVISQKPSRDICQRGTSLTIQCQVDSQVTMMFWYRQQPGQSLTLIATANQGSEATYESGFVIDKFPISRPNLTFSTLTVSNMSPEDSSIYLCSSLGTGANTEAFFGQGTRLTVV.

At least ten counts were recorded for this clonotype. V gene TRBV29-1 combines with J gene TRBJ2-1; D not certain. The CDR3 is 12 amino acids. Germline V gives CDR1 SQVTM, CDR2 ANQGSEA. V dropped 4 bases and J dropped 5 bases, with 9 bases sitting between them. CDR3 residues: CSVVPTDNEQFF. In nucleotides, the CDR3 is TGCAGCGTTGTCCCGACGGACAATGAGCAGTTCTTC.

This clonotype was found once. This sequence joins TRBV6-1 and TRBJ1-1; maybe TRBD1 (5 bases). Germline V gene sequence: CDR1 MNHNS, CDR2 SASEGT. With 1 base removed from V and 6 bases from J, the gap between germline ends came to 12 bases. The CDR3 has 14 amino acids. CDR3 in amino acids: CASSEGGDAAEAFF. CDR3 in DNA: TGTGCCAGCAGTGAAGGAGGGGATGCGGCTGAAGCTTTCTTT.

J is TRBJ2-1 and V is TRBV20-1; TRBD2 matches 9 bases. CDR3 length: 15 amino acids. From germline, CDR1 is DFQATT and CDR2 SNEGSKA (reference sequence). J was trimmed by 4 bases and V by 0 bases; bases with no gene match: 4. The CDR3 is CSARDLLAGYNEQFF. CDR3 in DNA: TGCAGTGCTAGAGATTTGCTAGCGGGGTACAATGAGCAGTTCTTC.

This clonotype was detected a few times. V is TRBV2 and J is TRBJ2-5; the D gene is possibly TRBD1 (6 bases). The V and J ends lost 6 bases and 5 bases respectively, with 16 bases between them. Germline CDR1 reads SNHLY; CDR2 reads FYNNEI. This CDR3 spans 14 amino acids. The CDR3 loop is CASREGTSWETQYF. Written as DNA, the CDR3 is TGTGCCAGCAGAGAGGGGACAAGTTGGGAGACCCAGTACTTC.

The chain couples TRBV19 to TRBJ2-3; D is unresolved. Trimming removed 3 bases at V and 4 bases at J, with 5 bases between. CDR3 length equals 12 residues. Germline loops: CDR1 LNHDA, CDR2 SQIVND (reference sequence). Here the CDR3 reads CASSIVADTQYF. The CDR3 DNA is TGTGCCAGTAGTATCGTCGCAGATACGCAGTATTTT.

This clonotype was found many times. V usage is TRBV5-6 and J usage is TRBJ2-1; unclear D gene. CDR3 length: 14 amino acids. Trimming cost V 3 bases and J 4 bases, with 11 bases left between them. The germline V gene encodes CDR1 SGHDT and CDR2 YYEEEE. CDR3 amino acids: CASSSSSGYNEQFF. CDR3 DNA: TGTGCCAGCAGCTCGAGTAGTGGGTACAATGAGCAGTTCTTC.

This clonotype appeared a few times. The chain employs TRBV3-1 and TRBJ2-5; maybe TRBD2 (6 bases). The CDR3 length is 17 residues. Germline lookup yields CDR1 LGHDT and CDR2 YNNKEL (reference sequence). Trimming pared 4 bases from V and 2 bases from J, leaving 20 bases between. CDR3 DNA: TGTGCCAGCAGCCCCCCCTCACCATGGCGGGGACAAGAGACCCAGTACTTC. Its protein product is CASSPPSPWRGQETQYF.

This clonotype was observed a few times. This chain joins TRBV10-3 and TRBJ2-3, with TRBD1 as a possible D gene (6 bases). In germline, CDR1 is ENHRY, CDR2 SYGVKD. The germline V and J ends were trimmed by 6 bases and 0 bases, with 13 bases remaining between them. The CDR3 covers 15 residues. The CDR3 region is CAISPAGESTDTQYF. The CDR3 DNA follows: TGTGCCATCAGCCCAGCAGGGGAAAGCACAGATACGCAGTATTTT.

This clonotype was found a few times. The CDR3 DNA reads as TGCAGCGTTGAAGATGGGGGGCGGCTCTCCTACAATGAGCAGTTCTTC. Its protein is CSVEDGGRLSYNEQFF. The chain carries TRBV29-1 and TRBJ2-1; tentatively, D is TRBD1 or TRBD2 (6 bases each). The germline CDR1 and CDR2 sequences are SQVTM and ANQGSEA. Trimming removed 0 bases from V and 0 bases from J, with 12 bases in between. The CDR3 extends over 16 amino acids.

This clonotype was detected only a few times. The chain has TRBV2 and TRBJ2-5; a possible D gene is TRBD1 (7 bases). The CDR3 contains 15 residues. CDR1 and CDR2 (germline): SNHLY, FYNNEI. Trimming cost V 7 bases and J 4 bases, with 19 bases left between them. Here the CDR3 DNA reads TGTGCCAGCATAGGACAGGAGGGGTCACGAGAGACCCAGTACTTC. It yields the protein CASIGQEGSRETQYF. Full variable domain (rest looked up from reference TRBV2 and TRBJ2-5): EPEVTQTPSHQVTQMGQEVILRCVPISNHLYFYWYRQILGQKVEFLVSFYNNEISEKSEIFDDQFSVERPDGSNFTLKIRSTKLEDSAMYFCASIGQEGSRETQYFGPGTRLLVL.

The V gene is TRBV12-3 or TRBV12-4, the J gene TRBJ2-3, with 9 nucleotides matching TRBD1. The CDR3 has 15 amino acids. J was trimmed by 4 bases and V by 2 bases; bases with no gene match: 4. The CDR3 region is CASSLRTGVPDTQYF. CDR3 nucleotide sequence: TGTGCCAGCAGTTTAAGGACAGGGGTGCCAGATACGCAGTATTTT.

This chain joins TRBV28 and TRBJ2-2; D might be TRBD1 (6 bases). Germline-derived CDR1 and CDR2 are MDHEN and SYDVKM. With 8 bases removed from V and 6 bases from J, the gap between germline ends came to 16 bases. This CDR3 has 14 amino acids. The chain's CDR3 is CASSERGGAGELFF. The DNA for the CDR3 is TGTGCCAGCTCTGAGCGTGGGGGCGCCGGGGAGCTGTTTTTT.

V is TRBV11-1 and J is TRBJ2-7, with 7 positions matching TRBD1. The CDR3 sequence is 15 residues long. Trimming took 4 bases from V and 7 from J; bases not matched to a gene: 13. Germline V gene lookup returns CDR1 SGHAT and CDR2 FQDESV (reference sequence). The DNA of the CDR3 is TGTGCCAGCAGCTGGCCCGGGACAGCGTCGAGAGAGCAGTACTTC. Its protein product is CASSWPGTASREQYF.

The chain carries TRBV28 and TRBJ2-5; the match to TRBD1 covers 7 bases. There are 15 residues in the CDR3. CDR1 is MDHEN, CDR2 SYDVKM, per germline. Trimming at V came to 3 bases and at J to 3 bases, leaving 7 bases not matched to a gene. CDR3 DNA: TGTGCCAGCAGTTTCCCCGGGACAGCAGAAGAGACCCAGTACTTC. This encodes CASSFPGTAEETQYF.

The chain has TRBV7-9 and TRBJ1-1; D remains ambiguous. Germline lookup yields CDR1 SEHNR and CDR2 FQNEAQ (reference sequence). Trimming stripped 6 bases from V and 3 bases from J, with 5 bases between. This CDR3 contains 11 residues. The CDR3 sequence is CASRLDTEAFF. In DNA, the CDR3 is TGTGCCAGCAGACTCGACACTGAAGCTTTCTTT.

V and J are TRBV7-9 and TRBJ2-5, with D tentatively TRBD1 (6 bases). The V gene lost 5 bases and the J gene lost 5 bases, with 21 bases spanning the gap. The CDR3 length is 16 residues. CDR1 is SEHNR and CDR2 is FQNEAQ in the germline V gene (reference sequence). The CDR3 sequence is CASSAPDRQVAETQYF. The CDR3 DNA reads as TGTGCCAGCAGCGCCCCGGACAGACAGGTCGCGGAGACCCAGTACTTC.

This clonotype appeared a few times. The rearrangement links TRBV15 to TRBJ2-3; 10 nucleotides match TRBD2. The junction had 5 bases not matched to a gene; V was cut back by 1 base and J by 1 base. Germline CDR1 reads LNHNV; CDR2 reads YYDKDF (reference sequence). There are 17 residues in the CDR3. The CDR3 DNA follows: TGTGCCACCAGCAGAGGTCCCCTAGCGGGGGGCACAGATACGCAGTATTTT. Its protein is CATSRGPLAGGTDTQYF.

The V gene is TRBV6-1, the J gene TRBJ1-4; D is unresolved. The CDR3 consists of 14 residues. Germline lookup yields CDR1 MNHNS and CDR2 SASEGT. Trimming took off 3 bases at V and 8 bases at J, with 13 bases between the two ends. CDR3 DNA sequence: TGTGCCAGCAGTGATGCGATGTCTTGGGAAAAACTGTTTTTT. Amino acids: CASSDAMSWEKLFF.

This clonotype has a handful of counts. The chain combines TRBV11-2 with TRBJ2-1, with 7 bases identical to TRBD1. Unmatched junction bases numbered 6, after V lost 4 bases and J lost 3 bases. The CDR3 totals 15 residues. Per the germline V gene, CDR1 is SGHAT and CDR2 is FQNNGV. CDR3 in amino acids: CASSYARGNYNEQFF. CDR3 sequence (DNA): TGTGCCAGCAGCTATGCCAGGGGGAACTACAATGAGCAGTTCTTC.

This chain links TRBV4-1 with TRBJ1-1; 9 bases fit TRBD1. This CDR3 region has 13 residues. J was trimmed by 10 bases and V by 0 bases; bases with no gene match: 3. The germline V gene has CDR1 MGHRA and CDR2 YSYEKL. In DNA, the CDR3 is TGCGCCAGCAGCCAAGACCAGACAGGGGGAGCTTTCTTT. This sequence encodes CASSQDQTGGAFF.

This chain links TRBV20-1 with TRBJ2-3, with D possibly being TRBD2 (6 bases). This CDR3 comprises 17 residues. V was clipped by 2 bases and J by 1 base, with 19 bases between them. Germline CDR1 is DFQATT and CDR2 is SNEGSKA (reference sequence). CDR3 nucleotides: TGCAGTGCTAGACCTATAAGATCGGGAGTCGGCACAGATACGCAGTATTTT. As protein: CSARPIRSGVGTDTQYF.

The chain uses TRBV12-3 or TRBV12-4 and TRBJ2-7; D uncertain. The CDR3 contains 12 residues. V lost 2 bases, J lost 5 bases, and 7 bases lay in between. The CDR3 protein is CASSLLFHEQYF. The CDR3 DNA is TGTGCCAGCAGTTTACTGTTCCACGAGCAGTACTTC.